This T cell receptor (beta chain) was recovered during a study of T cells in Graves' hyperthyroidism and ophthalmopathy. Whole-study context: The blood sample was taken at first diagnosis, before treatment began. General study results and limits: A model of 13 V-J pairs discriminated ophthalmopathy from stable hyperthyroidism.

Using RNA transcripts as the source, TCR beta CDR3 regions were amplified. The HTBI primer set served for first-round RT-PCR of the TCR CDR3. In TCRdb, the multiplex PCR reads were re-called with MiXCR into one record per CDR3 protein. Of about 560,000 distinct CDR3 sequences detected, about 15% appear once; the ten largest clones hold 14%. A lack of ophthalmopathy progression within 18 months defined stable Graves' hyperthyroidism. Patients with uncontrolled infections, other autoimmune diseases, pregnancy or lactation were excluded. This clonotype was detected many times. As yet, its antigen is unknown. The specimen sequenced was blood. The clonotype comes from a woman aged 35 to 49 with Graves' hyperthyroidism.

Here the CDR3 reads CASSYSSYNEQFF. As DNA, the CDR3 is TGTGCCAGCAGTTACTCTTCGTACAATGAGCAGTTCTTC. The genes are TRBV6-6 and TRBJ2-1; no definite D call. The CDR3 consists of 13 residues. V lost 0 bases and J lost 4, with 4 bases in between. Per germline, CDR1 MNHNY and CDR2 SVGAGI (reference sequence).